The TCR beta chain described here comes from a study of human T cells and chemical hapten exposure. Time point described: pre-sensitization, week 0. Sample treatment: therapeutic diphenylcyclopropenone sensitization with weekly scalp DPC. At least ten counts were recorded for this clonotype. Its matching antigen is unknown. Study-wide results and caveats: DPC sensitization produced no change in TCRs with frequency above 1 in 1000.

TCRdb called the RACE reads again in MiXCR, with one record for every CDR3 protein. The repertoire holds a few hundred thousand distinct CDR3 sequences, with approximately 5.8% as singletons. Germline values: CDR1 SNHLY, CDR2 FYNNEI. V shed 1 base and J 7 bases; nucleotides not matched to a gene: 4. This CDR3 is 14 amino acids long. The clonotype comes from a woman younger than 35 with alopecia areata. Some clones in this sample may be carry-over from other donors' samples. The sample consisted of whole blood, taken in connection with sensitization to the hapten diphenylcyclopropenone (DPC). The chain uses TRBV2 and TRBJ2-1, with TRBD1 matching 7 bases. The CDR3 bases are TGTGCCAGCAGTGAAGAGACAGGGCGAAATGAGCAGTTCTTC. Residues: CASSEETGRNEQFF. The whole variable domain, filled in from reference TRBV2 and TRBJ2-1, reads EPEVTQTPSHQVTQMGQEVILRCVPISNHLYFYWYRQILGQKVEFLVSFYNNEISEKSEIFDDQFSVERPDGSNFTLKIRSTKLEDSAMYFCASSEETGRNEQFFGPGTRLTVL.